Reported below is one T cell receptor beta chain. Its antigen is unidentified. The sample belongs to a study of a mutant IDH1 vaccine in newly diagnosed glioma. Study-wide points: With respect to changes in top peripheral T cell clonotypes, pseudoprogression seemed unrelated.

The V and J ends lost 3 bases and 6 bases respectively, with 5 bases between them. Germline lookup yields CDR1 WSHSY and CDR2 SAAADI. The length of the CDR3 is 11 residues. Sequencing was performed with immunoSEQ multiplex PCR; in TCRdb, only in-frame clones are kept and a portion is missing. The repertoire has around 50,000 clones, 88% of them found once; the top ten carry under 7.5%. Time point meaning: week 35, safety follow-up. A single vaccine dose contained 300 ug of mutant IDH1 20-mer peptide, and topical imiquimod was used with it. New WHO grade 3 or 4 astrocytomas that were IDH1-mutant and ATRX-lost occurred in the donors.

The V gene is TRBV10-2, the J gene TRBJ1-2, with D unresolved. The material sequenced was PBMCs, taken from a glioma patient whose treatment included an IDH1 peptide vaccine. The source of this sequence is a woman in her thirties or forties with glioma. The DNA of the CDR3 is TGCGCCAGCAGTGATGGTGATGGCTACACCTTC. Its protein is CASSDGDGYTF.